The 5 T cell receptor beta chains below all came from one sample that was sequenced in a study of cytomegalovirus exposure and HLA in healthy donors. Amplification used 60 Vbeta primers and 13 Jbeta primers. Libraries were prepared by immunoSEQ multiplex PCR; TCRdb keeps only in-frame clonotypes and omits some of them. This table holds around 110,000 clones, over 60% found once. Sequencing used PBMCs. Every receptor here comes from a young man in good health and CMV-seropositive.

The rearrangement uses TRBV5-4 and TRBJ2-3, with 10 bases lining up with TRBD1. V lost 5 bases to trimming and J lost 1 base; unmatched junction nucleotides: 4. In germline, CDR1 is SGHNT, CDR2 YYREEE (reference sequence). CDR3 length equals 15 residues. CDR3 bases: TGTGCCAGCAGTCAAGGGACAGGGGGCACAGATACGCAGTATTTT. As protein: CASSQGTGGTDTQYF.

As concerns this clone: Germline is not matched at one junction end, which may reflect a read error. The chain employs TRBV7-3 and TRBJ1-2; D unclear. The CDR3 runs to 13 residues. Germline V gives CDR1 SGHTA, CDR2 FQGTGA. As DNA, the CDR3 is TGTGCCAGCAGCTTAAACGGGCAGGAGGTTTTAGTCTTC. Its protein is CASSLNGQEVLVF. The whole variable domain, filled in from reference TRBV7-3 and TRBJ1-2, reads GAGVSQTPSNKVTEKGKYVELRCDPISGHTALYWYRQSLGQGPEFLIYFQGTGAADDSGLPNDRFFAVRPEGSVSTLKIQRTERGDSAVYLCASSLNGQEVLVFGSGTRLTVV.

V and J are TRBV9 and TRBJ2-2; D possibly corresponds to TRBD1 (6 bases). Trimming left V 3 bases short and J 4 bases short, with 19 bases between. CDR3 length: 17 residues. Looked up from germline, CDR1 is SGDLS and CDR2 is YYNGEE. The CDR3 DNA reads TGTGCCAGCAGCGAGACGTTACAGGGAGTGGGCACCGGGGAGCTGTTTTTT. Translated, it gives CASSETLQGVGTGELFF.

The V call is TRBV4-3, the J call TRBJ2-1; tentative D call: TRBD1 (5 bases). V shed 0 bases and J shed 7 bases, with 16 bases lying between them. The germline CDR1 and CDR2 sequences are LGHNA and YSLEER. This CDR3 is built from 16 residues. The CDR3 nucleotides are TGCGCCAGCAGCCAAGAAGGGATGCAGGGAAAGAATGAGCAGTTCTTC. Protein product: CASSQEGMQGKNEQFF.

This clone was seen only a few times. V is TRBV6-5 and J is TRBJ1-6; D possibly corresponds to TRBD1 (5 bases). The CDR3 spans 15 residues. Germline V lookup: CDR1 MNHEY, CDR2 SVGAGI. The V and J ends lost 5 bases and 8 bases respectively, with 16 bases between them. The CDR3 coding sequence is TGTGCCAGCAGTCCCTCCGGGACGGGGGATTCACCCCTCCACTTT. This gives the protein CASSPSGTGDSPLHF.